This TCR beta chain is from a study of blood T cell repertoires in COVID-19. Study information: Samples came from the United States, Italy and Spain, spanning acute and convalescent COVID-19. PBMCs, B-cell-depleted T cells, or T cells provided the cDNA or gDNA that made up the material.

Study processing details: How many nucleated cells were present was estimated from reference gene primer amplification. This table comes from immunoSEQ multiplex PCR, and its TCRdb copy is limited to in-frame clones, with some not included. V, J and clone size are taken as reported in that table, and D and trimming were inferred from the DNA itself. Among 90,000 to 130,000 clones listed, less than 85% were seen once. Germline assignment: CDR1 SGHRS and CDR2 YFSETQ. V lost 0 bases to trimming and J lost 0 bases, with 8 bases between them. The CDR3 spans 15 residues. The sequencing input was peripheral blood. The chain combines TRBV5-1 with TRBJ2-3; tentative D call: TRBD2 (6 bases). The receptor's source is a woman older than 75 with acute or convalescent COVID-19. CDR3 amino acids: CASSLAGDSTDTQYF. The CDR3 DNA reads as TGCGCCAGCAGCTTGGCGGGAGATAGCACAGATACGCAGTATTTT.